Sequencing of this TCR beta chain was carried out in a study of cytomegalovirus exposure and HLA in healthy donors. Looked up from germline, CDR1 is SGHRS and CDR2 is YFSETQ. The CDR3 runs 17 residues. V shed 0 bases and J shed 0 bases, with 15 bases lying between them. Study-level results: It was about 150 TCR beta chains that were listed as cytomegalovirus-associated.

From the roughly 120-subject validation cohort, which was separate from the roughly 670-subject first cohort, the donors were drawn. Repertoires were generated with immunoSEQ multiplex PCR, while TCRdb's copy carries only in-frame clones and drops some. The repertoire holds 200,000 or so clones, with over 65% as singletons. This clone was seen a single time. What it binds is unknown. This chain uses TRBV5-1 with TRBJ1-2; D not certain. This TCR was recovered from a man between 18 and 35 years old in good health and CMV-seropositive. The sequenced sample consisted of PBMCs. CDR3 nucleotides: TGCGCCAGCAGCTTGGCCCGTCAGGTGGACTCTAACTATGGCTACACCTTC. Its protein product is CASSLARQVDSNYGYTF. The whole variable domain, filled in from reference TRBV5-1 and TRBJ1-2, reads KAGVTQTPRYLIKTRGQQVTLSCSPISGHRSVSWYQQTPGQGLQFLFEYFSETQRNKGNFPGRFSGRQFSNSRSEMNVSTLELGDSALYLCASSLARQVDSNYGYTFGSGTRLTVV.